These T cell receptor beta chains were read from a single sample in a study of blood T cell repertoires in COVID-19. The method was immunoSEQ multiplex PCR; TCRdb's version includes in-frame clones alone and lacks a portion of them. The data hold approximately 110,000 clones, with roughly 92% observed a single time. The sample comprised peripheral blood. The source of these receptors is a man aged 45-65 years with COVID-19, enrolled during active disease. Both conserved end residues are part of each CDR3. D genes are given only for firm matches. The size entry is marked missing in some rows and otherwise reads once, few, many or a size class.

v_gene	j_gene	abundance	d_gene	CDR3nt	CDR3aa
TRBV27	TRBJ2-7	-	TRBD2	TGTGCCAGCAGTTTCCGACTAGCGGGATACTACGAGCAGTACTTC	CASSFRLAGYYEQYF
TRBV27	TRBJ2-2	-	-	TGTGCCAGCACGGGGGGCGGCGGCACCGGGGAGCTGTTTTTT	CASTGGGGTGELFF
TRBV4-1	TRBJ1-4	-	TRBD1	TGCGCCAGCAGCCCACGACAGGGGTTAAATGAAAAACTGTTTTTT	CASSPRQGLNEKLFF
TRBV5-1	TRBJ2-5	-	TRBD1	TGCGCCAGCGCGCAGGGGGCCGGACAAGAGACCCAGTACTTC	CASAQGAGQETQYF
TRBV24-1	TRBJ2-3	once	-	TGTGCCACCAGTGATGACAGCCTGACTCGGGATACGCAGTATTTT	CATSDDSLTRDTQYF
TRBV3-1/TRBV3-2	TRBJ2-7	-	TRBD2	TGTGCCAGCAGCCAAGGAAGGGCTAGCGGGACGGAGCAGTACTTC	CASSQGRASGTEQYF
TRBV2	TRBJ1-5	few	-	TGTGCCAGCAGTGTTCAGGGTCGGTCCCAGCATTTT	CASSVQGRSQHF
TRBV6-6	TRBJ1-2	-	-	TGTGCCAGCAGTTACGCGGGGGATGGTGAAGGCTACACCTTC	CASSYAGDGEGYTF
TRBV4-3	TRBJ2-3	-	-	TGCGCCAGCAGCCCGGGTTCACTCACAGATACGCAGTATTTT	CASSPGSLTDTQYF
TRBV29-1	TRBJ1-4	-	-	TGCAGCGTTGGGGCCCTTAATGAAAAACTGTTTTTT	CSVGALNEKLFF
TRBV11-2	TRBJ2-1	-	TRBD2	TGTGCCAGCAGCTCCATTAGCGGGCGGTCCTACAATGAGCAGTTCTTC	CASSSISGRSYNEQFF
TRBV5-1	TRBJ1-1	-	TRBD1	TGCGCCAGCAGCTTGGGGACTCGGACAGGGAACACTGAAGCTTTCTTT	CASSLGTRTGNTEAFF
TRBV4-1	TRBJ1-1	-	-	TGCGCCAGCAGCCAAGGCCGGGCAGGCGGGACTGAAGCTTTCTTT	CASSQGRAGGTEAFF
TRBV28	TRBJ1-5	-	TRBD1	TGTGCCAGCAGTTCATCGCAGGGGGACCAGCCCCAGCATTTT	CASSSSQGDQPQHF
TRBV27	TRBJ2-7	-	TRBD1	TGTGCCAGCAGCGACAGGGGCCACACCTACGAGCAGTACTTC	CASSDRGHTYEQYF
TRBV3-1/TRBV3-2	TRBJ2-1	-	-	TGTGCCAGCAGCCAAGAATCTCAGGTTTTGGTGAATGAGCAGTTCTTC	CASSQESQVLVNEQFF
TRBV3-1/TRBV3-2	TRBJ1-6	-	TRBD1	TGTGCCAGCAGCCAAGGGGACAGGGACTCACCCCTCCACTTT	CASSQGDRDSPLHF
TRBV28	TRBJ2-5	-	TRBD2	TGTGCCAGCAGTTCGACTAGCGGGAGTAGGGAGACCCAGTACTTC	CASSSTSGSRETQYF
TRBV15	TRBJ2-3	-	TRBD2	TGTGCCACCAGCAGGGACACGACAGAGGGACTAGCGGGAGATCTTTATACGCAGTATTTT	CATSRDTTEGLAGDLYTQYF
TRBV14	TRBJ2-7	-	-	TGTGCCAGCAGCCAAGCCCGCTACGAGCAGTACTTC	CASSQARYEQYF
TRBV11-2	TRBJ1-4	-	-	TGTGCCAGCAGCCCTATACAGGGAACTAATGAAAAACTGTTTTTT	CASSPIQGTNEKLFF
TRBV7-2	TRBJ1-4	-	-	TGTGCCAGCAGCTTACAGGGGGAAAAACTGTTTTTT	CASSLQGEKLFF
TRBV21-1	TRBJ2-2	-	-	TGTGCCAGCAGCAAATGGCCCCCGGGACAGGGTCGGACTAGCGGAGGGGGGACCGGGGAGCTGTTTTTT	CASSKWPPGQGRTSGGGTGELFF
TRBV27	TRBJ1-3	-	-	TGTGCCAGCAGTCCGCTACTCCCAGGACGGACTCAGTCGACCATATATTTT	CASSPLLPGRTQSTIYF
TRBV7-9	TRBJ2-7	once	-	TGTGCCAGCAGCTTAGGGGGCCTACCTGACTACGAGCAGTACTTC	CASSLGGLPDYEQYF
TRBV9	TRBJ1-4	few	-	TGTGCCAGCAGCGTAGGTGGGACACCTAATGAAAAACTGTTTTTT	CASSVGGTPNEKLFF
TRBV5-1	TRBJ2-1	-	TRBD2	TGCGCCAGCAGCTTGGAACTAGCGGGGTACAATGAGCAGTTCTTC	CASSLELAGYNEQFF
TRBV30	TRBJ2-7	-	TRBD2	TGTGCCTGGACCAACTGGGATAGCGGGAGGCCTACCTACGAGCAGTACTTC	CAWTNWDSGRPTYEQYF
TRBV6-5	TRBJ2-1	-	-	TGTGCCAGCAGTTACTCGGGAGTGCGTGAGCAGTTCTTC	CASSYSGVREQFF
TRBV6-6	TRBJ2-2	-	-	TGTGCCAGCAGCTGGCGGATGAACACCGGGGAGCTGTTTTTT	CASSWRMNTGELFF
TRBV28	TRBJ1-5	-	TRBD1	TGTGCCAGCCGGACAGGGGATCAGCCCCAGCATTTT	CASRTGDQPQHF
TRBV19	TRBJ2-7	-	-	TGTGCCAGTAGTATCCGAGGCAGCTTCCACGAGCAGTACTTC	CASSIRGSFHEQYF
TRBV24-1	TRBJ2-5	-	-	TGTGCCACCGAGTACCAAGAGACCCAGTACTTC	CATEYQETQYF
TRBV12-3/TRBV12-4	TRBJ2-7	-	-	TGTGCCAGCAGCTCAACCGGTTCCTACGAGCAGTACTTC	CASSSTGSYEQYF
TRBV21-1	TRBJ1-2	-	-	TGTGCCAGCAGCGGCCTAGACGGGAGACAGGGCACGAAGGGCTACACCTTC	CASSGLDGRQGTKGYTF
TRBV3-1/TRBV3-2	TRBJ2-1	-	TRBD2	TGTGCCAGCAGCCAACAGCTCGGGTTAAGCGGGAACAATGAGCAGTTCTTC	CASSQQLGLSGNNEQFF
TRBV2	TRBJ1-1	-	TRBD1	TGTGCCAGCAGGAGAGGACAGGGGCCCGAAGCTTTCTTT	CASRRGQGPEAFF
TRBV2	TRBJ1-5	-	-	TGTGCCAGCAGTGTGGAGTCGGGTAGCAATCAGCCCCAGCATTTT	CASSVESGSNQPQHF
TRBV12-3/TRBV12-4	TRBJ2-5	-	TRBD1	TGTGCCAGCAGTGACAGGGGGAAAGAGACCCAGTACTTC	CASSDRGKETQYF
TRBV7-9	TRBJ2-3	-	-	TGTGCCAGCAGCCCGACGACAGCCACAGATACGCAGTATTTT	CASSPTTATDTQYF
TRBV19	TRBJ1-3	-	-	TGTGCCAGTACCCGGACAAGGGGAAACACCATATATTTT	CASTRTRGNTIYF
TRBV6-1	TRBJ1-1	-	-	TGTGCCAGCAGTGAGGGGGCGAACACTGAAGCTTTCTTT	CASSEGANTEAFF
TRBV7-9	TRBJ2-5	-	TRBD1	TGTGCCAGCAGCCCCTCAGGGGGAGAGACCCAGTACTTC	CASSPSGGETQYF
TRBV28	TRBJ2-6	-	-	TGTGCCAGCAGTGGCTACAGGGAATCTGGGGCCAACGTCCTGACTTTC	CASSGYRESGANVLTF
TRBV6-2/TRBV6-3	TRBJ2-1	-	-	TGTGCCAGCAGTACTCCAGCGGGTTCCTACAATGAGCAGTTCTTC	CASSTPAGSYNEQFF
TRBV12-3/TRBV12-4	TRBJ1-5	-	-	TGTGCCACCAGGGGAGGAGGCAATCAGCCCCAGCATTTT	CATRGGGNQPQHF